The rows below give T cell receptor beta chains drawn from one sample of a study of OX40 agonist ivuxolimab in advanced cancers. TCRdb keeps only in-frame clones here, not all; method: immunoSEQ multiplex PCR. This sample carries approximately 70,000 clones, 80% to 90% of them seen once, and the ten largest clones take approximately 3%. The starting material was CD4+ or CD8+ T cells sorted from blood, obtained in a trial of the OX40 agonist ivuxolimab. These receptor sequences come from an adult with an advanced solid tumor such as melanoma, head and neck, liver or kidney cancer. The CDR3 runs from the conserved cysteine through the conserved F or W. The D gene is left open where the match is weak. Size is omitted from some rows. Given values are once, few, many or a class for expanded clones.

TRBV19	.	.	TRBJ1-3	TGTGCCAGTAGCCTCCAAGGACCCGCTGGAAACACCATATATTTT	CASSLQGPAGNTIYF
TRBV13	TRBD1	.	TRBJ2-7	TGTGCCAGCAGCCTAACCGGGACAGGGTCCTACGAGCAGTACTTC	CASSLTGTGSYEQYF
TRBV5-1	TRBD2	.	TRBJ2-2	TGCGCCAGCAGCTTGAATGGGGGGGCGAACACCGGGGAGCTGTTTTTT	CASSLNGGANTGELFF
TRBV4-2	TRBD1	once	TRBJ1-1	TGTGCCAGCAGCCAAGAAGGACAGGGGGACACTGAAGCTTTCTTT	CASSQEGQGDTEAFF
TRBV10-2	.	.	TRBJ1-2	TGCGCCAGCAGGAACTATGGCTACACCTTC	CASRNYGYTF
TRBV6-5	.	.	TRBJ2-5	TGTGCCAGCAGTTACTCGAGAGGGATAGTGCAGTACTTC	CASSYSRGIVQYF
TRBV10-3	TRBD1	.	TRBJ2-5	TGTGCCATCAGCGGACAGGGCAAGGAGGAGACCCAGTACTTC	CAISGQGKEETQYF
TRBV11-2	TRBD1	.	TRBJ1-6	TGTGCCAGCAGCTTAGCCAATTCAGAGGGACAGGGGCGGTCACCCCTCCACTTT	CASSLANSEGQGRSPLHF
TRBV6-1	.	few	TRBJ1-1	TGTGCCAGCATCTTCCGGAACAGAGACACTGAAGCTTTCTTT	CASIFRNRDTEAFF
TRBV28	.	.	TRBJ2-1	TGTGCCAGCAGTTCATCAGGCGATCGTAAGGAGTTCTTC	CASSSSGDRKEFF
TRBV6-5	.	.	TRBJ1-2	TGTGCCAGCAGCTTACGCCCAAGGGACTATGGCTACACCTTC	CASSLRPRDYGYTF